The 17 T cell receptor beta chains reported below all come from one sample, sequenced in a study of T cell repertoires in aging, cancer and after chemotherapy. Multiplex touch-down PCR with TRB-A/B primers amplified rearranged V-D-J TRB sequences. TCRdb used MiXCR to reprocess the multiplex PCR reads, holding one entry per CDR3 protein. The sample has roughly 6,800 distinct CDR3 sequences, around 38% seen once. Amplification of TCR beta used genomic DNA extracted from peripheral blood. The sample was blood. Every receptor here comes from a human donor in good health.

The CDR3 DNA reads as TGTGCCAGCAGCTTAGATGCTAGCGGGTACCAAGAGACCCAGTACTTC. The encoded protein is CASSLDASGYQETQYF. The chain combines TRBV11-1 with TRBJ2-5; TRBD2 agrees at 8 bases. The CDR3 spans 16 residues. The germline CDR1 and CDR2 sequences are SGHAT and FQDESV (reference sequence). V shed 1 base, J shed 0 bases, and the junction held 4 bases outside the gene matches.

This clonotype was detected only a few times. The CDR3 DNA is TGTGCCAGCAGTGACTCTCGCGAAAAACTGTTTTTT. Amino acid sequence: CASSDSREKLFF. The chain joins TRBV6-4 to TRBJ1-4; D gene uncertain. Trimming stripped 0 bases from V and 8 bases from J, with 4 bases between. There are 12 residues in the CDR3. Germline CDR1 reads MRHNA; CDR2 reads SNTAGT.

The table lists this clonotype with a few counts. The genes are TRBV27 and TRBJ2-3; D unclear. CDR1 MNHEY and CDR2 SMNVEV come from the germline V gene (reference sequence). V gave up 0 bases and J gave up 5 bases, with 6 bases separating them. The CDR3 has 13 residues. As DNA, the CDR3 is TGTGCCAGCAGTTTATCGGTGATAGATACGCAGTATTTT. Encoded protein: CASSLSVIDTQYF.

This clonotype has more than one count but fewer than ten. V is TRBV19 and J is TRBJ2-2, with 14 bases aligning to TRBD2. V lost 7 bases and J lost 4; bases outside the gene matches: 8. The CDR3 is 17 amino acids. Germline values: CDR1 LNHDA, CDR2 SQIVND (reference sequence). The CDR3 protein is CASTPLGLAGGTGELFF. The CDR3 DNA reads TGTGCCAGTACCCCGCTCGGACTAGCGGGAGGCACCGGGGAGCTGTTTTTT. The whole variable domain, filled in from reference TRBV19 and TRBJ2-2, reads DGGITQSPKYLFRKEGQNVTLSCEQNLNHDAMYWYRQDPGQGLRLIYYSQIVNDFQKGDIAEGYSVSREKKESFPLTVTSAQKNPTAFYLCASTPLGLAGGTGELFFGEGSRLTVL.

The sample holds a few counts of this clonotype. The J gene is TRBJ1-2, the V gene TRBV6-5, with D hard to call. Germline V gene lookup returns CDR1 MNHEY and CDR2 SVGAGI. CDR3 size: 15 residues. V was pared by 6 bases and J by 0 bases, with 14 bases between. CDR3 sequence: CASRLEALANYGYTF. In DNA, the CDR3 is TGTGCCAGCAGGCTTGAGGCGCTAGCTAACTATGGCTACACCTTC.

The count of this clonotype is one. The chain is built from TRBV10-3 and TRBJ2-7; TRBD1 is a possible D gene (5 bases). There are 14 residues in the CDR3. Germline V gene sequence: CDR1 ENHRY, CDR2 SYGVKD. V was shortened by 10 bases and J by 4 bases, with 20 bases between the two germline ends. The CDR3, as DNA: TGTGCCACCAGGGCGGAGTTGGGCTTTTACGAGCAGTACTTC. Residues: CATRAELGFYEQYF.

The chain joins TRBV6-2 or TRBV6-3 to TRBJ2-7; 8 bases map to TRBD1. The CDR3 is made up of 14 amino acids. Losses at the gene ends were 5 bases for V and 4 bases for J; bases not matched to a gene: 7. CDR1 and CDR2 (germline): MNHEY, SVGEGT. CDR3 coding DNA: TGTGCCAGCAGTCCCGGGACAGGAAGTTACGAGCAGTACTTC. It yields the protein CASSPGTGSYEQYF.

J is TRBJ1-2 and V is TRBV7-2; TRBD1 agrees at 9 bases. The CDR3 contains 17 residues. V lost 5 bases, J lost 0 bases, and 10 bases stayed unmatched. Germline V gene data show CDR1 as SGHTA and CDR2 as FQGNSA. CDR3 in amino acids: CASSLWDRVGANYGYTF. In nucleotides, the CDR3 is TGTGCCAGCAGCCTATGGGACAGGGTTGGAGCTAACTATGGCTACACCTTC.

Written as DNA, the CDR3 is TGTGCCAGCTCACCACCCCGGGGAGGGACGAACACCGGGGAGCTGTTTTTT. Residues: CASSPPRGGTNTGELFF. This chain uses TRBV18 with TRBJ2-2, with 7 nucleotides matching TRBD2. Trimming removed 0 bases from V and 0 bases from J; junction bases left unmatched: 4. In germline, CDR1 is KGHSH, CDR2 LQKENI. CDR3 length: 17 amino acids.

V gene TRBV5-1 combines with J gene TRBJ2-3; D is uncertain. V lost 6 bases and J 4 bases, leaving 12 bases between the germline ends. The CDR3 sequence is 13 residues long. The germline CDR1 and CDR2 sequences are SGHRS and YFSETQ. As DNA, the CDR3 is TGCGCCAGCACCCCCCAAGGGCCAGATACGCAGTATTTT. It yields the protein CASTPQGPDTQYF.

Sample share makes this clonotype medium-sized. The V call is TRBV7-9, the J call TRBJ2-3, with a weak D call TRBD1 (5 bases). V was shortened by 3 bases and J by 3 bases, with 13 bases between the two germline ends. Germline-derived CDR1 and CDR2 are SEHNR and FQNEAQ (reference sequence). The CDR3 runs to 15 residues. The CDR3 DNA reads as TGTGCCAGCAGCTTCAGACAGCCCGGGACAGATACGCAGTATTTT. It encodes CASSFRQPGTDTQYF.

This clonotype has more than one count but fewer than ten. The CDR3 DNA sequence: TGTGCCAGCTCACCAACTCCGGGAGCCGTAAGGGACACTGAAGCTTTCTTT. As protein: CASSPTPGAVRDTEAFF. This chain links TRBV18 with TRBJ1-1; D gene uncertain. Germline CDR1 KGHSH, CDR2 LQKENI. This CDR3 spans 17 amino acids. V was shortened by 2 bases and J by 3 bases, with 19 bases between the two germline ends.

The chain links TRBV7-9 to TRBJ2-5; perhaps TRBD1 as D (6 bases). The CDR3 is 15 amino acids. The germline CDR1 and CDR2 sequences are SEHNR and FQNEAQ (reference sequence). Trimming took 5 bases from V and 5 from J, leaving 18 bases between them. The CDR3 region has the DNA TGTGCCAGCAGCGTCACACAGGGATATGCGGAGACCCAGTACTTC. Residues: CASSVTQGYAETQYF.

The chain joins TRBV7-9 to TRBJ2-3, with D unresolved. The CDR3 covers 12 residues. V was shortened by 0 bases and J by 6 bases, with 4 bases between the two germline ends. Per the germline V gene, CDR1 is SEHNR and CDR2 is FQNEAQ (reference sequence). In DNA form, the CDR3 reads TGTGCCAGCAGCTTAGCCGTTGATACGCAGTATTTT. Its translation: CASSLAVDTQYF.

This clonotype was seen more than once but under ten times. The gene calls are TRBV5-4 and TRBJ2-3; D is undetermined. The V gene lost 4 bases and the J gene lost 6 bases, with 9 bases spanning the gap. CDR1 SGHNT and CDR2 YYREEE come from the germline V gene (reference sequence). CDR3 size: 12 residues. CDR3 nucleotide sequence: TGTGCCAGCAGCCCGGCGGTGGATACGCAGTATTTT. It codes for CASSPAVDTQYF.

About this clonotype itself: A junction boundary mismatches the germline segment, possibly from a read error. In nucleotides, the CDR3 is TGTGCCAGCAGCTCGGGACTAGCGGGGGGGCGGGAGGATTTT. Encoded protein: CASSSGLAGGREDF. This chain joins TRBV5-6 and TRBJ2-3; 16 nucleotides align to TRBD2. The CDR3 runs to 14 residues. The germline V gene has CDR1 SGHDT and CDR2 YYEEEE.

The V and J genes are TRBV6-2 or TRBV6-3 and TRBJ2-1; possibly TRBD1 for D (5 bases). The CDR3 has 12 amino acids. Trimming pared 2 bases from V and 10 bases from J, leaving 9 bases between. CDR1 and CDR2 from the germline V gene are MNHEY and SVGEGT. This CDR3 is CASSYGAAEQFF. The DNA of the CDR3 is TGTGCCAGCAGTTACGGGGCGGCCGAGCAGTTCTTC.